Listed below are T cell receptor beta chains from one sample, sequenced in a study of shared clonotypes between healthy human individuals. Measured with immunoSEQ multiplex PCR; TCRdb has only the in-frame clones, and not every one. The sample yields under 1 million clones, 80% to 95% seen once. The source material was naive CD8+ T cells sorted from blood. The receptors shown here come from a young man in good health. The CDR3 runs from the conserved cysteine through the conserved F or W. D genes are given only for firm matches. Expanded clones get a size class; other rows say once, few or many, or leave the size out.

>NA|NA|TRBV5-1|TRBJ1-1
TGCGCCAGCAGCTTGGGCACGAACACTGAAGCTTTCTTT
CASSLGTNTEAFF
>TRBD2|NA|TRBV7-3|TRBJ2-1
TGTGCCAGCAGCTGGCGGGAGGGGGATGAGCAGTTCTTC
CASSWREGDEQFF
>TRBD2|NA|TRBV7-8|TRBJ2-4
TGTGCCAGCAGCGACAGCGGGGATGGATGGGGTCAGTACTTC
CASSDSGDGWGQYF
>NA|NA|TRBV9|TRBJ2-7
TGTGCCAGCAGCCCACCGGACGGAACCTACGAGCAGTACTTC
CASSPPDGTYEQYF
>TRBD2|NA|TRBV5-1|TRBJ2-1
TGCGCCAGCAGCTTAGCGGGACTACCAAACTCTTACAATGAGCAGTTCTTC
CASSLAGLPNSYNEQFF
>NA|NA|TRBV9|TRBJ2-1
TGTGCCAGCAGCCGTGAGGGGCGGGTGGTATACAATGAGCAGTTCTTC
CASSREGRVVYNEQFF
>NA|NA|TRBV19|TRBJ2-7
TGTGCCAGTAAACTCGTGCGGGGCCTAAAGTACGAGCAGTACTTC
CASKLVRGLKYEQYF
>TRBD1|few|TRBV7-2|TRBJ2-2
TGTGCCAGCAGCTCGACAGGGGGTGCCACCGGGGAGCTGTTTTTT
CASSSTGGATGELFF
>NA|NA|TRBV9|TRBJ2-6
TGTGCCAGCAGCGCCGGTTCTGGGGCCAACGTCCTGACTTTC
CASSAGSGANVLTF
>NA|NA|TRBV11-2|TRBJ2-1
TGTGCCAGCAGCATAGGTCTAGGGCAGTTCTTC
CASSIGLGQFF
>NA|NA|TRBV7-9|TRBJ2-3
TGTGCCAGCAGCGCCCGGCCAGATACGCAGTATTTT
CASSARPDTQYF
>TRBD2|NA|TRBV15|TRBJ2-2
TGTGCCACCAGCAGTCTGCGGGAGGTTAGCCGGGAGCTGTTTTTT
CATSSLREVSRELFF
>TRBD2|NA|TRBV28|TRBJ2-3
TGTGCCAGCAGTTTGGGAGCGGGACGGGACACAGATACGCAGTATTTT
CASSLGAGRDTDTQYF
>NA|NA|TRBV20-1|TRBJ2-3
TGCAGTGCTCAGGGCGATGGTACGCAGTATTTT
CSAQGDGTQYF
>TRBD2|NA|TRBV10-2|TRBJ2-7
TGCGCCAGCAGTGGCCCCGGGACTAGCGGGAGGTACGAGCAGTACTTC
CASSGPGTSGRYEQYF
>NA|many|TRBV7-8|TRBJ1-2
TGTGCCAGCAGCCAAATAAACCGACAGTCCTCAGATGGCTACACCTTC
CASSQINRQSSDGYTF
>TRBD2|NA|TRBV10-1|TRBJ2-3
TGCGCCAGCAGTGAGTCGGGACTAGCGGGAGAGAGGGGCACAGATACGCAGTATTTT
CASSESGLAGERGTDTQYF
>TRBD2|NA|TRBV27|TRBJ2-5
TGTGCCAGCAGTTTGGGCGGGGGTAGCCTGGAGACCCAGTACTTC
CASSLGGGSLETQYF
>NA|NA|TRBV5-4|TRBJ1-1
TGTGCCAGCAGCTTGGACGCCGGCAACATGAACACTGAAGCTTTCTTT
CASSLDAGNMNTEAFF
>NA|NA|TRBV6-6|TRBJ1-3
TGTGCCAGCAGTTACGGGGCGCGAAACACCATATATTTT
CASSYGARNTIYF
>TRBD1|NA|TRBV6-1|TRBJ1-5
TGTGCCAGCAGTGAAATATGGGACAGGGGCAATCAGCCCCAGCATTTT
CASSEIWDRGNQPQHF
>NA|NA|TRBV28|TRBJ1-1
TGTGCCAGCAGAGAAGAATCGGTAGCTGAAGCTTTCTTT
CASREESVAEAFF
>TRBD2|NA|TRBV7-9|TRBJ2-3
TGTGCCAGCAGCTTAGGTTCGCGGGGGGCGCCCCCAGATACGCAGTATTTT
CASSLGSRGAPPDTQYF
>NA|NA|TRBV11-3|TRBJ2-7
TGTGCCAGCAGCTTAAATGAGTCCGAGACACCCCTACGGTCAGAGCAGTACTTC
CASSLNESETPLRSEQYF
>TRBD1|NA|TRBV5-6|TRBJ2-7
TGTGCCAGCAGTCCCGGGACAGGCTCCTACGAGCAGTACTTC
CASSPGTGSYEQYF
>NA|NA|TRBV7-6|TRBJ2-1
TGTGCCAGCAGTCCAGCCCTACGGGATACGCAGTTCTTC
CASSPALRDTQFF
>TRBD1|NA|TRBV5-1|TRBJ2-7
TGCGCCAGCAGCTTGGCAAAAGGGGGCGATACCTACGAGCAGTACTTC
CASSLAKGGDTYEQYF
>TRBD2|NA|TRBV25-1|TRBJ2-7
TGTGCCAGCAGTGCCCGGGGGGGGTCCGAGCAGTACTTC
CASSARGGSEQYF
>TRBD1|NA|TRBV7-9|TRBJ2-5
TGTGCCAGCAGCCCTCTCGACAGGGGCCAAGAGACCCAGTACTTC
CASSPLDRGQETQYF
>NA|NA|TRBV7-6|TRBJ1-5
TGTGCCAGCAGAACGGGCAATCAGCCCCAGCATTTT
CASRTGNQPQHF
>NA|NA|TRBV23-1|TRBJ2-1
TGCGCCAGCACCCCGAGCTCCTACAATGAGCAGTTCTTC
CASTPSSYNEQFF
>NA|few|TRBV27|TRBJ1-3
TGTGCCAGCAGTTTACATAGCTCTGGAAACACCATATATTTT
CASSLHSSGNTIYF
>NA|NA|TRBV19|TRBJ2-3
TGTGCCAGTAGTGTCTCGATCAGCACAGATACGCAGTATTTT
CASSVSISTDTQYF
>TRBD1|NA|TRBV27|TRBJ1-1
TGTGCCAGCAGTCAGACAGGGGTTGGTGAAGCTTTCTTT
CASSQTGVGEAFF
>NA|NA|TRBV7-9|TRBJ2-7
TGTGCCAGCAGCCCCCGGGCCGCCTACGAGCAGTACTTC
CASSPRAAYEQYF
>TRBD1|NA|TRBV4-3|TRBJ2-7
TGCGCCAGCAGCCAAGACGGGACAGCGCCGTGGGGCGAGCAGTACTTC
CASSQDGTAPWGEQYF
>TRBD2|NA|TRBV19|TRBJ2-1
TGTGCCAGTGCCACTAGCGGGAGCTCCTACAATGAGCAGTTCTTC
CASATSGSSYNEQFF
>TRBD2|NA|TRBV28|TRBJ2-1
TGTGCCAGCAGTTTGGGGAGCGGGAGCGAATTCTTC
CASSLGSGSEFF
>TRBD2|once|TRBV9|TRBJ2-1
TGTGCCAGCAGTACACGGACTAGTATCAATGAGCAGTTCTTC
CASSTRTSINEQFF
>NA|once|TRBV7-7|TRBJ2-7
TGTGCTAGCAGCTTAAAGGAAACTTCGTACGAGCAGTACTTC
CASSLKETSYEQYF
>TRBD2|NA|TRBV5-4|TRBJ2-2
TGTGCCAGCAGCCTAGCGGGAGGGCGGCTCGGGGAGCTGTTTTTT
CASSLAGGRLGELFF
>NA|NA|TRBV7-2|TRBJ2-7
TGTGCCAGCAGCGCGGCGGGGACCTCCTACGAGCAGTACTTC
CASSAAGTSYEQYF
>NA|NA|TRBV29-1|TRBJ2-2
TGCAGCGTTGTATGGGGCACCGGGGAGCTGTTTTTT
CSVVWGTGELFF
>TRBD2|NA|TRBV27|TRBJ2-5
TGTGCCAGCAGTTCAGTGGGGGGGGAAGAGACCCAGTACTTC
CASSSVGGEETQYF
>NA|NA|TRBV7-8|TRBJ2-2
TGTGCCAGCAGCGCGGGACAGCCCAACACCGGGGAGCTGTTTTTT
CASSAGQPNTGELFF
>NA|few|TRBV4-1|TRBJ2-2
TGCGCCAGCAGCCCGACCGGTGGGAACACCGGGGAGCTGTTTTTT
CASSPTGGNTGELFF
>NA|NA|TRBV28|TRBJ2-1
TGTGCCAGCAGTTTACCCCTACTTAACAATGAGCAGTTCTTC
CASSLPLLNNEQFF
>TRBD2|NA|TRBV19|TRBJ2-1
TGTGCCAGTAGCTATCGGGCACTAGCGGGCAATGAGCAGTTCTTC
CASSYRALAGNEQFF
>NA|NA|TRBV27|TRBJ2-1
TGTGCCAGCAGTGGGCCGGGACACAACTCCTACAATGAGCAGTTCTTC
CASSGPGHNSYNEQFF
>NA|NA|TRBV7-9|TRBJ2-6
TGTGCCAGCAGCTTGGTCGAGGGTGGGGCCAACGTCCTGACTTTC
CASSLVEGGANVLTF
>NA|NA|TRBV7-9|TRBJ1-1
TGTGCCAGCAGCTTAGATATCTCTAACACTGAAGCTTTCTTT
CASSLDISNTEAFF
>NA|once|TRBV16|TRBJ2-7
TGTGCCAGCAACCAGGGGAACGAAGTCGAGCAGTACTTC
CASNQGNEVEQYF
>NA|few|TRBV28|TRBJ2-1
TGTGCCAGCGGCCCCTACGAGGGAGTGAACAATGAGCAGTTCTTC
CASGPYEGVNNEQFF